This T cell receptor beta chain came from a study of identical twins. This clonotype turned up a few times. The antigen remains undetermined. TCRdb reprocessed the 5' RACE reads with MiXCR, giving one entry per CDR3 protein. The table lists about 530,000 distinct CDR3 sequences, 20% to 25% of them singletons, with 0.48% in the top ten. Whole-study results and caveats: Abundant cord blood beta clonotypes carried fewer insertions; memory repertoires showed none. Out-of-frame TCR alpha sharing observed in monozygotic twins exceeded model estimates.

This sample was also put to use in a study of yellow fever vaccine responses in identical twins. That investigation notes: Reportedly, twins' vaccine T cell responses looked partly convergent and partly personalized.

The sample taken for sequencing was CD4+ T cells sorted from blood. The sequence was collected from a woman aged 18-29 years in good health.

CDR3 in amino acids: CASSDDVLAGVTYNEQFF. The CDR3 DNA reads as TGTGCCAGCAGTGATGACGTGCTAGCGGGAGTTACCTACAATGAGCAGTTCTTC. The chain employs TRBV2 and TRBJ2-1; 10 bases align to TRBD2. Trimming cost V 3 bases and J 2 bases; bases outside gene matches: 10. Germline lookup yields CDR1 SNHLY and CDR2 FYNNEI. CDR3 length equals 18 residues.